These 8 T cell receptor beta chains were all obtained from the same sample, sequenced in a study of T cell responses to AZD1222 COVID-19 vaccine. TCRdb's table, derived via immunoSEQ multiplex PCR, lists solely in-frame clones and lacks some. The table has roughly 150,000 clones, about 91% seen once. The material was peripheral blood, obtained 28 days after the second AZD1222 dose. These receptors all come from an adult who received the AZD1222 COVID-19 vaccine.

This chain uses TRBV18 with TRBJ1-1; 9 nucleotides match TRBD1. Per germline, CDR1 KGHSH and CDR2 LQKENI. This CDR3 region has 15 residues. J was trimmed by 0 bases and V by 3 bases; bases with no gene match: 2. The chain's CDR3 is CASSPGQGMNTEAFF. In DNA form, the CDR3 reads TGTGCCAGCTCACCCGGACAGGGGATGAACACTGAAGCTTTCTTT.

The chain has TRBV7-3 and TRBJ2-1; the D gene is possibly TRBD2 (6 bases). Germline-derived CDR1 and CDR2 are SGHTA and FQGTGA. With 5 bases removed from V and 7 bases from J, the gap between germline ends came to 15 bases. The CDR3 has 14 residues. CDR3 bases: TGTGCCAGCAGCGAAATAGCGGCGGGGAATGAGCAGTTCTTC. Translated: CASSEIAAGNEQFF.

This sequence joins TRBV30 and TRBJ1-6; perhaps TRBD1 as D (5 bases). The germline V and J ends were trimmed by 2 bases and 6 bases, with 11 bases remaining between them. Germline loops: CDR1 GTSNPN, CDR2 SVGIG (reference sequence). The CDR3 has 14 amino acids. Here the CDR3 reads CAWSRGRVNSPLHF. The CDR3 DNA is TGTGCCTGGAGTAGAGGCAGGGTTAATTCACCCCTCCACTTT.

The chain has TRBV6-5 and TRBJ1-1; the D is unclear. CDR3 length: 12 residues. Trimming left V 5 bases short and J 8 bases short, with 12 bases between. CDR1 is MNHEY and CDR2 is SVGAGI in the germline V gene. The chain's CDR3 is CASSLARHEAFF. As DNA, the CDR3 is TGTGCCAGCAGTCTCGCTCGCCACGAAGCTTTCTTT.

This clone has a single count. The rearrangement links TRBV11-2 to TRBJ1-2; 8 bases align to TRBD1. V shed 5 bases and J 2 bases; nucleotides not matched to a gene: 10. Germline CDR1 is SGHAT and CDR2 is FQNNGV. CDR3 length: 16 amino acids. The CDR3 coding sequence is TGTGCCAGCAGCCCACAGGACAGGGTGACCAACTATGGCTACACCTTC. Amino acids: CASSPQDRVTNYGYTF. Drawing the rest from reference TRBV11-2 and TRBJ1-2, the complete variable domain is EAGVAQSPRYKIIEKRQSVAFWCNPISGHATLYWYQQILGQGPKLLIQFQNNGVVDDSQLPKDRFSAERLKGVDSTLKIQPAKLEDSAVYLCASSPQDRVTNYGYTFGSGTRLTVV.

This chain connects TRBV19 to TRBJ1-2; TRBD1 aligns across 8 bases. CDR3 length: 15 residues. Losses at the gene ends were 6 bases for V and 4 bases for J; bases not matched to a gene: 10. Germline V lookup: CDR1 LNHDA, CDR2 SQIVND (reference sequence). In DNA form, the CDR3 reads TGTGCCAGTAGCAGGGGGCGAGGGTTAGGCTATGGCTACACCTTC. Residues: CASSRGRGLGYGYTF.

The gene calls are TRBV5-1 and TRBJ2-1; the D call may be TRBD1 or TRBD2 (5 bases each). CDR1 is SGHRS and CDR2 is YFSETQ in the germline V gene. V was shortened by 4 bases and J by 7 bases, with 12 bases between the two germline ends. The CDR3 is 13 amino acids. Written as DNA, the CDR3 is TGCGCCAGCAGCCCCGGGACCGCTAATGAGCAGTTCTTC. Its translation is CASSPGTANEQFF.

The chain carries TRBV30 and TRBJ1-1, with D possibly being TRBD1 (5 bases). Per the germline V gene, CDR1 is GTSNPN and CDR2 is SVGIG (reference sequence). Trimming took off 0 bases at V and 3 bases at J, with 8 bases between the two ends. CDR3 length: 13 residues. The CDR3 coding sequence is TGTGCCTGGAGTGTAGGAGGGGACACTGAAGCTTTCTTT. Protein: CAWSVGGDTEAFF. The complete variable domain, with remaining parts taken from reference TRBV30 and TRBJ1-1, reads SQTIHQWPATLVQPVGSPLSLECTVEGTSNPNLYWYRQAAGRGLQLLFYSVGIGQISSEVPQNLSASRPQDRQFILSSKKLLLSDSGFYLCAWSVGGDTEAFFGQGTRLTVV.